This TCR beta chain comes out of a study of CD8+ T cells in alopecia areata. Study as a whole: At a dose of 5 to 10 mg twice daily, oral tofacitinib was given to treated patients.

Overall study findings and caveats: Especially in alopecia totalis/universalis, lesional scalp showed greater clonality than normal scalp did.

This CDR3 region has 15 residues. The V and J ends lost 0 bases and 4 bases respectively, with 10 bases between them. Germline V CDR1 and CDR2: SGDLS, YYNGEE. As for treatment: oral pan-JAK inhibitor, 5-10 mg twice daily. Sequencing templates came from extracted RNA that was reverse transcribed into cDNA. The table came from immunoSEQ multiplex PCR; TCRdb's copy has only in-frame clones and leaves some out. The sample lists over 150,000 clones; approximately 60% were seen once. A remark on this clone: Its antigen is unidentified.

Source: CD4+ T cells sorted from blood, taken at week 4, from a patient treated with tofacitinib. This receptor was identified in a human donor with alopecia areata. This sequence joins TRBV9 and TRBJ2-2; the D gene is possibly TRBD2 (5 bases). CDR3 DNA sequence: TGTGCCAGCAGCGTAGAAGTAGGGAGCACCGGGGAGCTGTTTTTT. Translation gives CASSVEVGSTGELFF.